Presented here are 21 T cell receptor beta chains from one specimen sequenced in a study of molecular identifiers for immune sequencing clone quantification. TCRdb analysed the PCR reads with MiXCR anew, one entry per CDR3 protein. The sample carries about 320,000 distinct CDR3 sequences, 20% to 25% recorded once. The sequenced material came from naive CD8+ T cells from blood, with Jurkat cell RNA spiked in. Documented subset: FACS-sorted CD8+CD4-CCR7+CD45RA+ naive T cells. Receptors were obtained from a human donor in good health. Some libraries in this study had Jurkat cell RNA spiked in.

This rearrangement joins TRBV27 to TRBJ2-7; a weak D match, TRBD1 (5 bases). The CDR3 loop spans 15 amino acids. Trimming stripped 0 bases from V and 2 bases from J, with 11 bases between. CDR1 is MNHEY, CDR2 SMNVEV, per germline (reference sequence). CDR3 coding DNA: TGTGCCAGCAGTTTATCTATAGGGGTCCCCTACGAGCAGTACTTC. Protein sequence: CASSLSIGVPYEQYF.

This clonotype appeared a few times. The chain uses TRBV7-9 and TRBJ2-3, with 10 bases aligning to TRBD2. This CDR3 is 17 amino acids long. The V segment lost 0 bases and the J segment 0 bases; nucleotides outside the gene matches: 3. Germline CDR1 SEHNR, CDR2 FQNEAQ (reference sequence). As DNA, the CDR3 is TGTGCCAGCAGCTTAGCTGCTAGCGGGGGTAGCACAGATACGCAGTATTTT. Its translation: CASSLAASGGSTDTQYF.

This clonotype was picked up many times. The genes are TRBV4-1 and TRBJ2-7; TRBD1 aligns across 7 bases. Germline V gene lookup returns CDR1 MGHRA and CDR2 YSYEKL. The CDR3 is made up of 14 amino acids. Unmatched junction bases numbered 5, after V lost 4 bases and J lost 2 bases. The CDR3 bases are TGCGCCAGCAGCCCGGGACAGAAGACCTACGAGCAGTACTTC. Residues: CASSPGQKTYEQYF.

This clonotype was picked up a small number of times. This rearrangement joins TRBV16 to TRBJ2-1; 12 bases agree with TRBD2. The J segment lost 10 bases and the V segment lost 0 bases, leaving 7 bases of the junction unmatched. CDR1 and CDR2 from the germline V gene are KGHSY and FQNENV. The CDR3 totals 16 residues. The CDR3 coding sequence is TGTGCCAGCAGCCAATCGTTGGCTAGCGGGGGGGGCGAGCAGTTCTTC. Translation: CASSQSLASGGGEQFF.

A note on this clonotype: Since a much larger clone is just one base distant, this may be a read error. The V call is TRBV20-1, the J call TRBJ2-2; a possible D gene is TRBD1 (6 bases). Germline V gene data show CDR1 as DFQATT and CDR2 as SNEGSKA (reference sequence). CDR3 size: 14 residues. The CDR3 region has the DNA TGCAGTGCTAGTACCACAGGGTACACCGGGGAGCTGTATTTT. Encoded protein: CSASTTGYTGELYF.

Remarks on this clonotype: A much larger clone differs from this one at a single base, so this may be a read error. The rearrangement joins TRBV4-3 to TRBJ2-7, with D possibly TRBD2 on 6 matching bases. The CDR3 has 14 amino acids. Per the germline V gene, CDR1 is LGHNA and CDR2 is YSLEER. The CDR3 DNA reads as TGCGACAGCAGCGAAGTCTCGGGGGCCTACGAGCAGTACTTC. Protein sequence: CDSSEVSGAYEQYF.

A word on this clonotype: This sequence may be a read error, since a much larger clone differs from it by one base. The CDR3 protein is CASSQDRGGWNIQYF. CDR3 coding DNA: TGTGCCAGTAGCCAGGACAGGGGCGGTTGGAACATTCAGTACTTC. The gene calls are TRBV19 and TRBJ2-4; 9 bases align to TRBD1. Germline V gives CDR1 LNHDA, CDR2 SQIVND (reference sequence). The CDR3 totals 15 residues. J gave up 7 bases and V 6 bases, and 10 bases lay outside the gene matches.

The table lists this clonotype with many counts. This chain links TRBV30 with TRBJ1-2; no clear D. Germline V gene lookup returns CDR1 GTSNPN and CDR2 SVGIG (reference sequence). This CDR3 is 13 amino acids long. Trimming removed 5 bases at V and 3 bases at J, with 13 bases between. The CDR3 sequence: CAWLSFRDYGYTF. The CDR3 DNA follows: TGTGCCTGGTTATCCTTTCGGGACTATGGCTACACCTTC.

This clonotype was seen at least ten times. The CDR3, as DNA: TGTGCCAGCAGCTTAGCGGGGCGGGGGGGCAAAGAGACCCAGTACTTC. Residues: CASSLAGRGGKETQYF. The chain carries TRBV7-2 and TRBJ2-5, with 9 nucleotides matching TRBD2. CDR1 is SGHTA, CDR2 FQGNSA, per germline. The V gene end was trimmed by 0 bases and the J gene end by 3 bases; junction bases not matched to a gene: 5. The CDR3 has 16 residues.

V and J are TRBV4-3 and TRBJ1-3; D remains unclear. CDR3 length equals 16 residues. Trimming took 0 bases from V and 0 from J, leaving 9 bases between them. In germline, CDR1 is LGHNA, CDR2 YSLEER. CDR3 sequence: CASSQDWASSGNTIYF. CDR3 in DNA: TGCGCCAGCAGCCAAGACTGGGCCAGCTCTGGAAACACCATATATTTT.

A few counts support this clonotype. This chain connects TRBV24-1 to TRBJ2-1, with 7 positions matching TRBD1. Trimming at V came to 0 bases and at J to 9 bases, leaving 16 bases not matched to a gene. The CDR3 loop spans 18 amino acids. Germline-derived CDR1 and CDR2 are KGHDR and SFDVKD. CDR3 loop: CATSDLSSTGTRGGEQFF. The DNA for the CDR3 is TGTGCCACCAGTGATTTGAGCTCGACAGGGACACGAGGGGGTGAGCAGTTCTTC.

This clonotype was observed many times. This chain links TRBV2 with TRBJ1-5; 11 positions agree with TRBD1. There are 15 residues in the CDR3. The junction had 3 bases not matched to a gene; V was cut back by 2 bases and J by 6 bases. Germline V gene lookup returns CDR1 SNHLY and CDR2 FYNNEI. The CDR3 DNA is TGTGCCAGCAGTGAACGGACAGGGGGCGGTCAGCCCCAGCATTTT. Protein product: CASSERTGGGQPQHF. Together with reference TRBV2 and TRBJ1-5, the CDR3 gives the full variable domain: EPEVTQTPSHQVTQMGQEVILRCVPISNHLYFYWYRQILGQKVEFLVSFYNNEISEKSEIFDDQFSVERPDGSNFTLKIRSTKLEDSAMYFCASSERTGGGQPQHFGDGTRLSIL.

This clonotype was seen many times. The gene calls are TRBV12-3 or TRBV12-4 and TRBJ1-5; D not resolved. The CDR3 sequence is 14 residues long. Trimming took off 2 bases at V and 3 bases at J, with 8 bases between the two ends. CDR3 protein: CASSLSADNQPQHF. CDR3 DNA sequence: TGTGCCAGCAGTTTATCGGCGGACAATCAGCCCCAGCATTTT.

This clonotype appeared many times. This sequence joins TRBV4-3 and TRBJ2-7; 10 bases agree with TRBD2. Germline values: CDR1 LGHNA, CDR2 YSLEER. The CDR3 has 16 amino acids. The junction had 5 bases not matched to a gene; V was cut back by 0 bases and J by 3 bases. CDR3 amino acids: CASSQDGSGGNYEQYF. Written as DNA, the CDR3 is TGCGCCAGCAGCCAAGATGGTAGCGGGGGGAACTACGAGCAGTACTTC.

This clonotype has only a few counts. V usage is TRBV12-3 or TRBV12-4 and J usage is TRBJ2-7; 7 positions agree with TRBD2. This CDR3 has 14 residues. Trimming took 5 bases from V and 3 from J; bases not matched to a gene: 7. CDR3 coding DNA: TGTGCCAGCAGTCCGGGACTATCCGTCTACGAGCAGTACTTC. Protein: CASSPGLSVYEQYF.

This clonotype was recorded at least ten times. V usage is TRBV13 and J usage is TRBJ2-5; 7 bases line up with TRBD2. Per germline, CDR1 PRHDT and CDR2 FYEKMQ (reference sequence). The CDR3 is 15 amino acids. J gave up 5 bases and V 5 bases, and 11 bases lay outside the gene matches. The CDR3 nucleotides are TGTGCCAGCAGCCCGTCACTAGCGCGCCTGGAGACCCAGTACTTC. Translated: CASSPSLARLETQYF. The full variable domain, its missing parts supplied by reference TRBV13 and TRBJ2-5, is AAGVIQSPRHLIKEKRETATLKCYPIPRHDTVYWYQQGPGQDPQFLISFYEKMQSDKGSIPDRFSAQQFSDYHSELNMSSLELGDSALYFCASSPSLARLETQYFGPGTRLLVL.

At least ten counts were recorded for this clonotype. The chain carries TRBV29-1 and TRBJ2-2; 8 bases align to TRBD2. From germline, CDR1 is SQVTM and CDR2 ANQGSEA. V was pared by 7 bases and J by 3 bases, with 7 bases of the junction left unmatched. This CDR3 contains 14 residues. The CDR3 sequence is CSGWGSGDTGELFF. CDR3 DNA sequence: TGCAGCGGCTGGGGTAGCGGGGACACCGGGGAGCTGTTTTTT.

This clonotype was found a few times. The chain recombines TRBV6-2 or TRBV6-3 with TRBJ2-5; no reliable D call. The length of the CDR3 is 16 residues. Germline CDR1 is MNHEY and CDR2 is SVGEGT. Deletions cut 5 bases from V and 0 bases from J, with 16 bases between. The CDR3 bases are TGTGCCAGCAGTCTATCACCCCCGCGGAACCAAGAGACCCAGTACTTC. Encoded protein: CASSLSPPRNQETQYF.

The table lists this clonotype with many counts. The rearrangement links TRBV28 to TRBJ2-5; tentative D call: TRBD1 (6 bases). The germline V gene encodes CDR1 MDHEN and CDR2 SYDVKM. The CDR3 sequence is 14 residues long. Trimming left V 2 bases short and J 2 bases short, with 9 bases between. The CDR3 is CASSLGQLQETQYF. DNA of the CDR3: TGTGCCAGCAGTTTAGGACAGTTACAAGAGACCCAGTACTTC.

As concerns this clonotype: Given a much more abundant clone one base away, this may be a read error. The chain uses TRBV6-2 or TRBV6-3 and TRBJ2-2, with D hard to call. The CDR3 covers 12 residues. Germline CDR1 is MNHEY and CDR2 is SVGEGT. CDR3 sequence (DNA): TGTGCCAGCATTTACGTCCCCGGGGAGCTGTTTTTT. Protein sequence: CASIYVPGELFF.

This clonotype was seen at least ten times. CDR3 region: CASSDGLAGTDTQYF. For the CDR3, the DNA is TGTGCCAGCAGCGATGGACTAGCGGGCACAGATACGCAGTATTTT. The V and J genes are TRBV9 and TRBJ2-3, with TRBD2 identical over 10 bases. Germline V lookup: CDR1 SGDLS, CDR2 YYNGEE. This CDR3 has 15 residues. V dropped 3 bases and J dropped 1; count of bases not matched to a gene: 2.